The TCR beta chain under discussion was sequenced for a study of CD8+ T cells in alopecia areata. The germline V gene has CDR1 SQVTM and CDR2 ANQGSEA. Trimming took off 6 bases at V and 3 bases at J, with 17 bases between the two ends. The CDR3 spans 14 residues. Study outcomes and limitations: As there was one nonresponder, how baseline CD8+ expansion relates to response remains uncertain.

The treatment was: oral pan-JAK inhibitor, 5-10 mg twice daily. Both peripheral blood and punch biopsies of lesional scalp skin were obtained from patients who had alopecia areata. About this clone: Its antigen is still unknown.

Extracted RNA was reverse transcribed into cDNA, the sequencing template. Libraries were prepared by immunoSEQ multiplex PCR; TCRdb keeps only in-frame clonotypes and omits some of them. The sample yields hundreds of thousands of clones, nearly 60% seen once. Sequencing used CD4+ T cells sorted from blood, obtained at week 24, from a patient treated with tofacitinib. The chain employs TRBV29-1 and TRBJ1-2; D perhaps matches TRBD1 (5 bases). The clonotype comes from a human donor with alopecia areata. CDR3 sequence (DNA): TGCAGCGTCAAAGACAGTGGTCGCGACTATGGCTACACCTTC. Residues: CSVKDSGRDYGYTF.